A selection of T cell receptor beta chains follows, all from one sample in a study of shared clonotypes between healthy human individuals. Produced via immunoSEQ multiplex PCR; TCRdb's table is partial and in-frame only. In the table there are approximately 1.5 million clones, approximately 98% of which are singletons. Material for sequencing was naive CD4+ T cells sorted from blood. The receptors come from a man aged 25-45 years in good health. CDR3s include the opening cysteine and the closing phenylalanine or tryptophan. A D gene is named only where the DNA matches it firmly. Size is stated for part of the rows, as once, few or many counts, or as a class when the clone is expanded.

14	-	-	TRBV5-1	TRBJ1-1	CASSLVDQNTEAFF	TGCGCCAGCAGCTTGGTGGACCAGAACACTGAAGCTTTCTTT
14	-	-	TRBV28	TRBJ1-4	CASSPPRQGTELFF	TGTGCCAGCAGTCCCCCCCGGCAGGGGACTGAACTGTTTTTT
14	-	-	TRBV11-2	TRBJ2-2	CASSLGDYTGELFF	TGTGCCAGCAGCTTAGGGGACTACACCGGGGAGCTGTTTTTT
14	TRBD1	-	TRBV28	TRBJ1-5	CASSWTGRNQPQHF	TGTGCCAGCAGTTGGACAGGCCGCAATCAGCCCCAGCATTTT
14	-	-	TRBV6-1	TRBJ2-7	CASSQGPSSYEQYF	TGTGCCAGCAGCCAAGGGCCCAGCTCCTACGAGCAGTACTTC
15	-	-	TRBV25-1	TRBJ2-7	CASSGGGLSSYEQYF	TGTGCCAGCAGTGGGGGGGGCTTAAGCTCCTACGAGCAGTACTTC
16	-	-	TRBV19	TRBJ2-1	CASSIGWSSTLDEQFF	TGTGCCAGTAGTATCGGATGGAGCAGTACACTCGATGAGCAGTTCTTC
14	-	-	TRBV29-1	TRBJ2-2	CSASWGEKIGELFF	TGCAGCGCCTCATGGGGGGAGAAGATCGGGGAGCTGTTTTTT
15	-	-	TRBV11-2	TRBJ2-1	CASSNSGSSYNEQFF	TGTGCCAGCAGCAATAGCGGTAGCTCCTACAATGAGCAGTTCTTC
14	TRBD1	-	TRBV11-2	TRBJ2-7	CASSSGQVNYEQYF	TGTGCCAGCAGCTCGGGACAGGTGAACTACGAGCAGTACTTC
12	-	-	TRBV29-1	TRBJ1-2	CSVGGRNYGYTF	TGCAGCGTTGGCGGACGGAACTATGGCTACACCTTC
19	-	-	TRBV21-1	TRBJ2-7	CASSRRREREYWCCYEQYF	-
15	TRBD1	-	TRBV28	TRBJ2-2	CASRTPGGNTGELFF	TGTGCCAGCCGGACTCCAGGGGGGAACACCGGGGAGCTGTTTTTT
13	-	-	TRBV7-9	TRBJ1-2	CASSPDLPYGYTF	TGTGCCAGCAGCCCGGACCTCCCCTATGGCTACACCTTC
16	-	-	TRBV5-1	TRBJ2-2	CASSLRRTLNTGELFF	TGCGCCAGCAGCTTGAGACGCACCCTGAACACCGGGGAGCTGTTTTTT
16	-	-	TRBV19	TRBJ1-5	CASTPRGAPSNQPQHF	TGTGCCAGTACCCCCCGGGGGGCGCCGAGCAATCAGCCCCAGCATTTT
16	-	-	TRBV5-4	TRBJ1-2	CASSPSSGRSNYGYTF	TGTGCCAGCAGCCCTAGCTCAGGGCGTTCAAACTATGGCTACACCTTC
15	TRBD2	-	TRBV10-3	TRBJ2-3	CAISPLAGVADTQYF	TGTGCCATCAGTCCTCTAGCGGGAGTGGCAGATACGCAGTATTTT
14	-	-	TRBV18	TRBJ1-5	CASSPGTLHQPQHF	TGTGCCAGCTCACCGGGAACACTCCATCAGCCCCAGCATTTT
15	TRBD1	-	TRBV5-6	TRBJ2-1	CASSSPGQDYNEQFF	TGTGCCAGCAGCTCACCGGGACAGGATTACAATGAGCAGTTCTTC
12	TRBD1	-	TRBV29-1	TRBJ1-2	CSVGGGAGGYTF	TGCAGCGTTGGAGGGGGCGCGGGTGGCTACACCTTC
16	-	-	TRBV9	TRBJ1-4	CASSAGAPATNEKLFF	TGTGCCAGCAGCGCCGGGGCCCCCGCGACTAATGAAAAACTGTTTTTT
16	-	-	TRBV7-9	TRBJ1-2	CASSPFVQGRMYGYTF	TGTGCCAGCAGTCCGTTCGTGCAGGGGCGTATGTATGGCTACACCTTC
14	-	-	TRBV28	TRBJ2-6	CASSLRAGANVLTF	TGTGCCAGCAGTTTGAGGGCTGGGGCCAACGTCCTGACTTTC
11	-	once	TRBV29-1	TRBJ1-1	CSADGGDEAFF	TGCAGCGCCGATGGTGGGGATGAAGCTTTCTTT
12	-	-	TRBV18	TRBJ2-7	CASSPRGYEQYF	TGTGCCAGCTCACCCAGGGGTTACGAGCAGTACTTC
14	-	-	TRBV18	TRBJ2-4	CASSSPGAKNIQYF	TGTGCCAGCTCCAGTCCTGGAGCCAAAAACATTCAGTACTTC
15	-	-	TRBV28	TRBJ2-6	CASSAQGTGANVLTF	TGTGCCAGCAGCGCCCAGGGGACCGGGGCCAACGTCCTGACTTTC
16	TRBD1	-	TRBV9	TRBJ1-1	CASSPRLGQLNTEAFF	TGTGCCAGCAGCCCACGCCTGGGACAGTTGAACACTGAAGCTTTCTTT
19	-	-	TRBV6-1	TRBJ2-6	CASSAPPGTAYRGANVLTF	TGTGCCAGCAGTGCCCCCCCCGGGACCGCCTATCGTGGGGCCAACGTCCTGACTTTC
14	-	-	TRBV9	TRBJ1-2	CASSAVRGEGGYTF	TGTGCCAGCAGCGCAGTGCGAGGGGAGGGTGGCTACACCTTC
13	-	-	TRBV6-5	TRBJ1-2	CASGPGFDYGYTF	TGTGCCAGTGGGCCAGGGTTTGACTATGGCTACACCTTC